A selection of T cell receptor beta chains follows, all from one sample in a study of blood T cell repertoires in COVID-19. Generated by immunoSEQ multiplex PCR, the TCRdb table keeps only in-frame clones and is missing some. The sample has over 150,000 clones; around 82% are singletons. Material: peripheral blood. The source is a woman between 65 and 79 years old who had recovered from COVID-19. The CDR3 runs from the conserved cysteine through the conserved F or W. Each record gives: D gene, V gene, J gene, clone size, CDR3 DNA, CDR3 protein. The D gene is left open where the match is weak. The size field is filled for only some rows; it gives once, few, many or a size class.

d_call: NA; v_call: TRBV21-1; j_call: TRBJ2-7; clone_size: NA; cdr3_nt: TGTGCCAGCAGCAAAGCGCCCCAGGCGGGAGTGTACTCCTACGAGCAGTACTTC; cdr3_aa: CASSKAPQAGVYSYEQYF
d_call: TRBD2; v_call: TRBV19; j_call: TRBJ2-3; clone_size: NA; cdr3_nt: TGTGCCAGTAGTACCGGACTAGCGGTTCGAGCAGATACGCAGTATTTT; cdr3_aa: CASSTGLAVRADTQYF
d_call: TRBD2; v_call: TRBV10-3; j_call: TRBJ2-5; clone_size: few; cdr3_nt: TGTGCCATCAGCGGCGGGGGGGCCTCGGGAGAGACCCAGTACTTC; cdr3_aa: CAISGGGASGETQYF
d_call: TRBD2; v_call: TRBV5-8; j_call: TRBJ2-1; clone_size: NA; cdr3_nt: TGTGCCAGCAGCCCCGGGACTAGCGGGGAGGGTGAGCAGTTCTTC; cdr3_aa: CASSPGTSGEGEQFF
d_call: NA; v_call: TRBV3-1/TRBV3-2; j_call: TRBJ2-1; clone_size: NA; cdr3_nt: TGTGCCAGCAGCCAAGGGGGGGACAATGAGCAGTTCTTC; cdr3_aa: CASSQGGDNEQFF
d_call: NA; v_call: TRBV28; j_call: TRBJ2-2; clone_size: NA; cdr3_nt: TGTGCCAGCACCCCCGGTGGGGGACACGGTGATCTGTTTTTT; cdr3_aa: CASTPGGGHGDLFF
d_call: NA; v_call: TRBV25-1; j_call: TRBJ1-2; clone_size: NA; cdr3_nt: TGTGCCAGCAGTGAAGCGCGGGGCTCAGGATTCTATGGCTACACCTTC; cdr3_aa: CASSEARGSGFYGYTF
d_call: NA; v_call: TRBV5-4; j_call: TRBJ1-3; clone_size: NA; cdr3_nt: TGTGCCAGCAGCTTGGATCCGGGGGGAAACACCATATATTTT; cdr3_aa: CASSLDPGGNTIYF
d_call: NA; v_call: TRBV3-1/TRBV3-2; j_call: TRBJ2-7; clone_size: NA; cdr3_nt: TGTGCCAGCAGCCCGCAGGGAGGTTCCGAGCAGTACTTC; cdr3_aa: CASSPQGGSEQYF
d_call: TRBD1; v_call: TRBV19; j_call: TRBJ2-1; clone_size: NA; cdr3_nt: TGTGCCAGTAGTATGGGCCCGCAGGGAAGGGGGCCTAATGAGCAGTTCTTC; cdr3_aa: CASSMGPQGRGPNEQFF